These 10 T cell receptor beta chains originate from one sample sequenced in a study of CD8 T cells in ankylosing spondylitis. Whole-study results and caveats: Eight highly homologous variants formed a TCR beta motif that appeared characteristic of ankylosing spondylitis blood.

Via MiXCR, TCRdb re-called the 5' RACE reads, giving one row per CDR3 protein. The repertoire holds fewer than 750,000 distinct CDR3 sequences, with about 20% as singletons. These receptors have no known antigen. The sequenced sample was blood, either unsorted or a sorted T cell fraction (not recorded which). The receptors derive from a male donor with ankylosing spondylitis.

This clonotype has only a few counts. V is TRBV12-3 or TRBV12-4 and J is TRBJ2-7; possible D gene TRBD2, 6 bases. This CDR3 is 14 amino acids long. V gave up 2 bases and J gave up 4 bases, with 12 bases separating them. The CDR3 nucleotides read TGTGCCAGCAGTTTAATCGGGAGCACGTACGAGCAGTACTTC. It specifies CASSLIGSTYEQYF.

V and J are TRBV27 and TRBJ2-7, with D tentatively TRBD2 (6 bases). CDR1 is MNHEY and CDR2 is SMNVEV in the germline V gene (reference sequence). V lost 6 bases, J lost 2 bases, and 14 bases lay in between. This CDR3 is built from 14 residues. Here the CDR3 reads CASRGLFAPYEQYF. CDR3 DNA: TGTGCCAGCAGGGGACTCTTTGCCCCCTACGAGCAGTACTTC.

The V call is TRBV6-5, the J call TRBJ2-7; no reliable D call. The germline CDR1 and CDR2 sequences are MNHEY and SVGAGI. Trimming removed 0 bases from V and 4 bases from J, with 16 bases in between. The CDR3 is 16 residues long. DNA for the CDR3: TGTGCCAGCAGTTACTCGATCTTTACACGAGAGTACGAGCAGTACTTC. It is translated as CASSYSIFTREYEQYF.

This chain joins TRBV2 and TRBJ1-1, with 8 bases fitting TRBD1. Germline V gene lookup returns CDR1 SNHLY and CDR2 FYNNEI. V gave up 8 bases and J gave up 4 bases; unmatched junction bases: 15. This CDR3 has 16 amino acids. This chain's CDR3 is CASWSAITGGGTEAFF. The CDR3 DNA sequence: TGTGCCAGCTGGTCGGCCATAACAGGGGGGGGCACTGAAGCTTTCTTT.

The table lists this clonotype with many counts. This sequence joins TRBV12-3 or TRBV12-4 and TRBJ2-3, with 7 nucleotides matching TRBD2. The CDR3 has 15 residues. J was trimmed by 1 base and V by 4 bases; bases with no gene match: 5. For the CDR3, the DNA is TGTGCCAGCAGTTGGAACCGGGGGGGCACAGATACGCAGTATTTT. Residues: CASSWNRGGTDTQYF.

The rearrangement joins TRBV6-2 or TRBV6-3 to TRBJ2-5; tentative D call: TRBD1 (6 bases). The CDR3 is 13 residues long. Trimming left V 6 bases short and J 6 bases short, with 14 bases between. From germline, CDR1 is MNHEY and CDR2 SVGEGT. The CDR3 DNA reads TGTGCCAGCAGCCCTAGACAGGCACAGACCCAGTACTTC. It yields the protein CASSPRQAQTQYF.

The chain carries TRBV10-3 and TRBJ2-7; unclear D gene. V lost 1 base, J lost 7 bases, and 5 bases lay in between. From germline, CDR1 is ENHRY and CDR2 SYGVKD. The CDR3 is 11 amino acids. The CDR3 DNA follows: TGTGCCATCAGTGAGTTGGCAGAGCAGTACTTC. Its translation is CAISELAEQYF.

The CDR3 nucleotides read TGCGCCAGCAGCTTGGACAGGGTCTCTGGAAACACCATATATTTT. Amino acids: CASSLDRVSGNTIYF. This sequence joins TRBV5-1 and TRBJ1-3, with D possibly being TRBD1 (6 bases). The CDR3 covers 15 residues. In germline, CDR1 is SGHRS, CDR2 YFSETQ. V was cut by 0 bases and J by 0 bases, with 7 bases left in between.

This clonotype was found a few times. V gene TRBV28 combines with J gene TRBJ2-2, with a possible D match to TRBD2 (7 bases). Trimming shortened V by 6 bases and J by 4 bases, and 24 bases separated the two germline ends. In germline, CDR1 is MDHEN, CDR2 SYDVKM. This CDR3 contains 18 residues. The DNA of the CDR3 is TGTGCCAGCAGCCGTAGGGGGGGGCAGGGGCGAACCACCGGGGAGCTGTTTTTT. This gives the protein CASSRRGGQGRTTGELFF.

This clonotype was found a few times. The chain couples TRBV2 to TRBJ1-1, with D maybe TRBD1 (6 bases). Germline V gene sequence: CDR1 SNHLY, CDR2 FYNNEI. The CDR3 runs to 13 residues. V was pared by 6 bases and J by 5 bases, with 13 bases between. CDR3 loop: CASRKDSSTEAFF. The CDR3, as DNA: TGTGCCAGCAGAAAGGACAGTTCGACTGAAGCTTTCTTT.